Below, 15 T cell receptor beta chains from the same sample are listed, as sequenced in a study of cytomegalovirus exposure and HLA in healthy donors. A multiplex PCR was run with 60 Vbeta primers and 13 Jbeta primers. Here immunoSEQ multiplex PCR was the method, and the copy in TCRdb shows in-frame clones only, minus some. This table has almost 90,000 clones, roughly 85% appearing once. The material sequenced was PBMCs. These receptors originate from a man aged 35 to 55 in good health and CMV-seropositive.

CDR3 in amino acids: CASSVRGGVGTDTQYF. In DNA form, the CDR3 reads TGCGCCAGCAGCGTCCGGGGGGGGGTGGGCACAGATACGCAGTATTTT. V gene TRBV5-1 combines with J gene TRBJ2-3; 8 nucleotides align to TRBD2. The CDR3 spans 16 residues. The germline V gene encodes CDR1 SGHRS and CDR2 YFSETQ. After removal of 4 bases from V and 1 base from J, the junction contained 8 bases not matched to a gene.

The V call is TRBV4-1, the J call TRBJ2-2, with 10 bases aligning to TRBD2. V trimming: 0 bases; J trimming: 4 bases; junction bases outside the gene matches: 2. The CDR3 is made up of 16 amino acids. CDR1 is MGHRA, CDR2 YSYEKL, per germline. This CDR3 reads CASSQESSGSTGELFF. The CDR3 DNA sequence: TGCGCCAGCAGCCAAGAATCTAGCGGGAGCACCGGGGAGCTGTTTTTT.

The CDR3 loop reads CASSPEGGLNQPQHF. The CDR3 DNA reads TGCGCCAGCAGCCCCGAGGGAGGGCTCAATCAGCCCCAGCATTTT. This sequence joins TRBV5-1 and TRBJ1-5; D not certain. Germline V gives CDR1 SGHRS, CDR2 YFSETQ. Trimming left V 4 bases short and J 3 bases short, with 14 bases between. The CDR3 is 15 amino acids.

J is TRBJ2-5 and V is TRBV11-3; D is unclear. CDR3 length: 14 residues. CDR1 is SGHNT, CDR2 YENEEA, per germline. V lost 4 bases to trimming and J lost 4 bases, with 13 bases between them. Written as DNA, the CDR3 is TGTGCCAGCAGCTCGCCGGCGGCTAGAGAGACCCAGTACTTC. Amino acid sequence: CASSSPAARETQYF.

Here the CDR3 reads CASSGAGPTSFNYGYTF. CDR3 bases: TGTGCCAGCAGCGGAGCAGGGCCGACTTCTTTTAACTATGGCTACACCTTC. This chain joins TRBV9 and TRBJ1-2; TRBD1 might be the D (5 bases). The CDR3 totals 17 residues. V was trimmed by 3 bases and J by 1 base, leaving 19 bases between them. Germline CDR1 is SGDLS and CDR2 is YYNGEE. Supplemented by reference TRBV9 and TRBJ1-2, the full variable domain reads DSGVTQTPKHLITATGQRVTLRCSPRSGDLSVYWYQQSLDQGLQFLIQYYNGEERAKGNILERFSAQQFPDLHSELNLSSLELGDSALYFCASSGAGPTSFNYGYTFGSGTRLTVV.

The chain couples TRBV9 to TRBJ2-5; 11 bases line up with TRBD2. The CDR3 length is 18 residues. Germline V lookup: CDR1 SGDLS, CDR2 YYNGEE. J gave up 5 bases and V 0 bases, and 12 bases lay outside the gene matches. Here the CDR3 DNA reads TGTGCCAGCAGCGTAGCCCCCCCCCTAGCGGGGGGTGGGGAGACCCAGTACTTC. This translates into CASSVAPPLAGGGETQYF.

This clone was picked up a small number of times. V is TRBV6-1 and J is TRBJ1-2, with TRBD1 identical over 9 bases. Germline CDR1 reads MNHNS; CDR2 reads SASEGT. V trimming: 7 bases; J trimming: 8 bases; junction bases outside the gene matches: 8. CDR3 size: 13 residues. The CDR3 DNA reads TGTGCCAGCACCATTGGACAGGGGACCGGCTACACCTTC. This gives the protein CASTIGQGTGYTF.

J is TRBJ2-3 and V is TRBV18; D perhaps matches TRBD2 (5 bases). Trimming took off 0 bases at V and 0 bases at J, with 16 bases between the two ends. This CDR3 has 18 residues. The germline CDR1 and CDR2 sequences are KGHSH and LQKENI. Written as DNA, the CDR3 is TGTGCCAGCTCACCACCAAATAGGGTGAGGACTAGCACAGATACGCAGTATTTT. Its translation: CASSPPNRVRTSTDTQYF.

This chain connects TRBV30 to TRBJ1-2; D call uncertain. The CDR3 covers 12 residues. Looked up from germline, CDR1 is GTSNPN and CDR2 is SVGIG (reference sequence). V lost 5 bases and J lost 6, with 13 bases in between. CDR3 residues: CAWGIAADGYTF. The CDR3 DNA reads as TGTGCCTGGGGTATAGCAGCTGATGGCTACACCTTC.

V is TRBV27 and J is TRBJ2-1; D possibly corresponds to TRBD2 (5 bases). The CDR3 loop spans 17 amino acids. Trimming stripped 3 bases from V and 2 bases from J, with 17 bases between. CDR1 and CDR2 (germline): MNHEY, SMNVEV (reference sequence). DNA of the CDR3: TGTGCCAGCAGTTTGCCAGCGGCAGGCCTAACCTACAATGAGCAGTTCTTC. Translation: CASSLPAAGLTYNEQFF.

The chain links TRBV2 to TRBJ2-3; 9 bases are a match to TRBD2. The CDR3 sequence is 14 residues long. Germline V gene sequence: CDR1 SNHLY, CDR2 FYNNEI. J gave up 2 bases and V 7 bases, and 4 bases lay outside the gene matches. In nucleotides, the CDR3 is TGTGCCAGCAAGCAGCGGGAGGCCACAGATACGCAGTATTTT. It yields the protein CASKQREATDTQYF.

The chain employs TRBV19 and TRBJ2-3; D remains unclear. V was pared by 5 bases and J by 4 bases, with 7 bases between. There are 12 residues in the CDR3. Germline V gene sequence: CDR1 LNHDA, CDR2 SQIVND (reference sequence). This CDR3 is CASSSQADTQYF. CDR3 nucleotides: TGTGCCAGTAGTTCGCAGGCAGATACGCAGTATTTT.

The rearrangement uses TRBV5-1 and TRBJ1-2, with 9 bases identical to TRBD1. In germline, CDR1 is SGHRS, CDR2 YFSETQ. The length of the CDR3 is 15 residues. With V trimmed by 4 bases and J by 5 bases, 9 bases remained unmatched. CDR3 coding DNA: TGCGCCAGCAGCAGAGGGACAGGGCAAAATTATGGCTACACCTTC. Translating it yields CASSRGTGQNYGYTF.

The CDR3 spells CASSQGANSNQPQHF. The CDR3 DNA reads TGTGCCAGCAGCCAAGGGGCAAATAGCAATCAGCCCCAGCATTTT. V is TRBV4-2 and J is TRBJ1-5; D uncertain. The germline V gene has CDR1 LGHNA and CDR2 YNFKEQ. This CDR3 contains 15 residues. V lost 1 base and J lost 0, with 7 bases in between.

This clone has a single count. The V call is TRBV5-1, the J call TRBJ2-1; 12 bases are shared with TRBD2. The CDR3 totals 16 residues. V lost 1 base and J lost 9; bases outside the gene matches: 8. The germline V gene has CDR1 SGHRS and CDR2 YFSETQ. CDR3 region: CASSLRLAGGGSEQFF. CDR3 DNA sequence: TGCGCCAGCAGCTTGCGGCTAGCGGGAGGGGGTAGTGAGCAGTTCTTC. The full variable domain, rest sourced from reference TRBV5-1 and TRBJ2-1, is KAGVTQTPRYLIKTRGQQVTLSCSPISGHRSVSWYQQTPGQGLQFLFEYFSETQRNKGNFPGRFSGRQFSNSRSEMNVSTLELGDSALYLCASSLRLAGGGSEQFFGPGTRLTVL.